This paragraph covers one TCR beta chain sequence. The antigen is undetermined. The CDR3 is 14 amino acids. Per germline, CDR1 LNHDA and CDR2 SQIVND (reference sequence). Trimming left V 2 bases short and J 4 bases short, with 11 bases between. In the PCR, 60 Vbeta and 13 Jbeta primers were used. Generated by immunoSEQ multiplex PCR, the TCRdb table keeps only in-frame clones and is missing some. The sample includes under 250,000 clones, about four fifths of them seen just once. The data originate from a study of cytomegalovirus exposure and HLA in healthy donors. Whole-study findings and limits: An analysis done earlier found most TCR beta V segments productive about 90% or about 30% of the time.

The TCR comes from a woman aged 45-60 years in good health and CMV-seropositive. Sequenced sample: PBMCs. V and J are TRBV19 and TRBJ1-2; TRBD1 is a possible D gene (6 bases). The CDR3 region is CASSIMGAFYGYTF. Written as DNA, the CDR3 is TGTGCCAGTAGTATAATGGGGGCGTTCTATGGCTACACCTTC.